The 5 T cell receptor beta chains below were found in one sample sequenced in a study of blood T cell repertoires in COVID-19. The assay was immunoSEQ multiplex PCR, and TCRdb's table has in-frame clones only and misses some. The sample records 80,000 to 95,000 clones, roughly 87% being singletons. Specimen: peripheral blood. The receptor source for this set is a man between 65 and 80 years old with acute or convalescent COVID-19.

The gene calls are TRBV11-1 and TRBJ2-5; 9 bases agree with TRBD1. Trimming removed 5 bases from V and 5 bases from J; junction bases left unmatched: 12. This CDR3 contains 16 residues. Germline V gene data show CDR1 as SGHAT and CDR2 as FQDESV (reference sequence). Here the CDR3 DNA reads TGTGCCAGCAGCCCCCGTCCCGGGACAGGGACGGAGACCCAGTACTTC. This encodes CASSPRPGTGTETQYF. The whole variable domain, remainder taken from reference TRBV11-1 and TRBJ2-5, is EAEVAQSPRYKITEKSQAVAFWCDPISGHATLYWYRQILGQGPELLVQFQDESVVDDSQLPKDRFSAERLKGVDSTLKIQPAELGDSAMYLCASSPRPGTGTETQYFGPGTRLLVL.

The V call is TRBV5-1, the J call TRBJ2-3; D is ambiguous. Germline V gene sequence: CDR1 SGHRS, CDR2 YFSETQ. V lost 3 bases to trimming and J lost 2 bases, with 7 bases between them. There are 13 residues in the CDR3. DNA for the CDR3: TGCGCCAGCAGCTCTACCTCCACAGATACGCAGTATTTT. Amino acids: CASSSTSTDTQYF.

The chain has TRBV7-9 and TRBJ2-1; 8 nucleotides match TRBD2. The CDR3 consists of 17 residues. Germline assignment: CDR1 SEHNR and CDR2 FQNEAQ (reference sequence). V shed 6 bases and J 8 bases; nucleotides not matched to a gene: 18. The CDR3 bases are TGTGCCAGCAGTAAAAATTCGCGGGGGGCCCAGGGAGATGAGCAGTTCTTC. Translated, it gives CASSKNSRGAQGDEQFF.

The chain joins TRBV27 to TRBJ2-1; 7 nucleotides align to TRBD2. V trimming: 4 bases; J trimming: 3 bases; junction bases outside the gene matches: 12. Germline values: CDR1 MNHEY, CDR2 SMNVEV (reference sequence). The CDR3 runs to 17 residues. The CDR3 loop is CASSSVGALALYNEQFF. In DNA, the CDR3 is TGTGCCAGCAGTTCTGTCGGTGCACTAGCGCTCTACAATGAGCAGTTCTTC.

This clone was seen once. V gene TRBV20-1 combines with J gene TRBJ2-5; a weak D match, TRBD2 (6 bases). The V gene's germline CDR1 is DFQATT and CDR2 SNEGSKA (reference sequence). The CDR3 totals 11 residues. V lost 5 bases and J lost 7, with 11 bases in between. The CDR3 protein is CSAFSGGTQYF. CDR3 in DNA: TGCAGTGCTTTTTCCGGGGGGACCCAGTACTTC.